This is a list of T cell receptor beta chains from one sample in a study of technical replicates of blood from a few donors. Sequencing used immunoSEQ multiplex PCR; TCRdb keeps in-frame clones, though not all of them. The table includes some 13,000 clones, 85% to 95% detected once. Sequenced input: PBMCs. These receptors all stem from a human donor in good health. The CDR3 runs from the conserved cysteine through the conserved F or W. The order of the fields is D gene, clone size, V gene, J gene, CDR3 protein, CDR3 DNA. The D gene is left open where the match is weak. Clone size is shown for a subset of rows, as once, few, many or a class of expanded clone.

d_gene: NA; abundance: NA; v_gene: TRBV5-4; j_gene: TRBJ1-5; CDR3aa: CASSSYGGGINQPQHF; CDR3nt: TGTGCCAGCAGCTCGTACGGTGGGGGGATCAATCAGCCCCAGCATTTT
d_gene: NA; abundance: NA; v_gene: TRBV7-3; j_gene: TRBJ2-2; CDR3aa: CASSLMTGAEGELFF; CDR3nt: TGTGCCAGCAGCTTAATGACGGGAGCGGAAGGGGAGCTGTTTTTT
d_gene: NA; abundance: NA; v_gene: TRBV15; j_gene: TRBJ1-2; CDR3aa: CATSFGDIPYGYTF; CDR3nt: TGTGCCACCAGCTTTGGGGACATTCCTTATGGCTACACCTTC
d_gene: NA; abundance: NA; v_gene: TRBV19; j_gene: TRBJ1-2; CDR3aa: CASVHAEGQPYGYTF; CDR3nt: TGTGCCAGTGTCCATGCCGAAGGACAGCCCTATGGCTACACCTTC
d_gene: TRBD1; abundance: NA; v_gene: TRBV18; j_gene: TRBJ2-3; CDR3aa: CASSPLQGAEDTQYF; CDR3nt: TGTGCCAGCTCACCACTACAGGGGGCTGAAGATACGCAGTATTTT
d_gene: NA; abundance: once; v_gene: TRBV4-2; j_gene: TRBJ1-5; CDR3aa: CASSQEGGADGNQPQHF; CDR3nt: TGTGCCAGCAGCCAAGAAGGAGGGGCGGACGGCAATCAGCCCCAGCATTTT
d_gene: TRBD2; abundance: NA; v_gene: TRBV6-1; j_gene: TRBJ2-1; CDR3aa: CASSGLAGGGSNEQFF; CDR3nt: TGTGCCAGCAGTGGACTAGCGGGAGGGGGATCCAATGAGCAGTTCTTC
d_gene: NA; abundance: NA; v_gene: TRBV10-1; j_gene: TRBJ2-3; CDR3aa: CASSESGVNTQYF; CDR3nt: TGCGCCAGCAGTGAGTCAGGGGTAAATACGCAGTATTTT
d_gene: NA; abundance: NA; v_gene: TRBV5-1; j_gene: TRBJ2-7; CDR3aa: CASSLRRGVRDHSYEQYF; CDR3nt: TGCGCCAGCAGCTTACGCAGGGGTGTGAGGGACCACTCCTACGAGCAGTACTTC
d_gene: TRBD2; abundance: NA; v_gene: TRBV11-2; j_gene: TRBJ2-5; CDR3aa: CASSLTSVRVETQYF; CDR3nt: TGTGCCAGCAGCTTAACTAGCGTAAGAGTAGAGACCCAGTACTTC
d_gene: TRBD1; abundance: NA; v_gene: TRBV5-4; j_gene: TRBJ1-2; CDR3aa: CASTATGVRDGYTF; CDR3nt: TGTGCCAGCACGGCGACAGGGGTACGTGATGGCTACACCTTC
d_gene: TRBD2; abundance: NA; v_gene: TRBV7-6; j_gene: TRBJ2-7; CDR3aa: CASSPTPGLAGPSYEQYF; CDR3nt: TGTGCCAGCAGCCCTACCCCGGGACTAGCGGGACCCTCCTACGAGCAGTACTTC
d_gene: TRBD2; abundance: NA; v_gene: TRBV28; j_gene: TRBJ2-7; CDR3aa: CASSTGLPRYEQYF; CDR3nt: TGTGCCAGCAGTACGGGACTACCTCGGTACGAGCAGTACTTC
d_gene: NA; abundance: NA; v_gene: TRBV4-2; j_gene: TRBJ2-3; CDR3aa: CASSQDFGESTDTQYF; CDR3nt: TGTGCCAGCAGCCAAGATTTCGGGGAGAGCACAGATACGCAGTATTTT
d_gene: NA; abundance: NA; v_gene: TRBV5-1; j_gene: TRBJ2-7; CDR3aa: CASSLGGEAYEQYF; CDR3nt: TGCGCCAGCAGCTTGGGGGGGGAGGCCTACGAGCAGTACTTC
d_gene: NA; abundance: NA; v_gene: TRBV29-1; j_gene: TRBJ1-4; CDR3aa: CSVSQGALFF; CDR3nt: TGCAGCGTCTCTCAGGGTGCACTGTTTTTT
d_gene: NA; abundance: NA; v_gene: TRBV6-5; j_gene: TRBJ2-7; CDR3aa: CASRVEVFSYEQYF; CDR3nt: TGTGCCAGCCGGGTGGAGGTATTCTCCTACGAGCAGTACTTC
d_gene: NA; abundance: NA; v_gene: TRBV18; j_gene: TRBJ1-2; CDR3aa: CASSPSGVNYGYTF; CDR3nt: TGTGCCAGCTCACCATCGGGGGTTAACTATGGCTACACCTTC
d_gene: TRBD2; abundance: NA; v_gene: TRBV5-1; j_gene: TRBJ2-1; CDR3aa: CASSVGTSGSDEQFF; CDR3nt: TGCGCCAGCAGCGTGGGGACTAGCGGGAGCGATGAGCAGTTCTTC
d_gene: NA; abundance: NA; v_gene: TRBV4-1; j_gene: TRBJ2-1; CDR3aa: CASSQGILRALAGNEQFF; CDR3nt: TGCGCCAGCAGCCAAGGAATTTTGCGGGCGCTAGCTGGCAATGAGCAGTTCTTC
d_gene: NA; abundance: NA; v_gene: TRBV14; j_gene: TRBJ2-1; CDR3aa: CASSGHLSYNEQFF; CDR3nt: TGTGCCAGCAGCGGACACCTATCCTACAATGAGCAGTTCTTC
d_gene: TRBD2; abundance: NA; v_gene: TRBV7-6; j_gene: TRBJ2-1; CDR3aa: CASSLDRTSGRANEQFF; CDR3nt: TGTGCCAGCAGCTTAGACCGGACTAGCGGGAGGGCCAATGAGCAGTTCTTC
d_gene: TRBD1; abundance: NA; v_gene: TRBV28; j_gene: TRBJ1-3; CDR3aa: CASSQGAGVGNTIYF; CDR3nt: TGTGCCAGCAGCCAGGGGGCAGGGGTAGGAAACACCATATATTTT
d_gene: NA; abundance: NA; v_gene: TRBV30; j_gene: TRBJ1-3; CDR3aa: CAWSVQVGNTIYF; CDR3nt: TGTGCCTGGAGTGTGCAGGTTGGAAACACCATATATTTT
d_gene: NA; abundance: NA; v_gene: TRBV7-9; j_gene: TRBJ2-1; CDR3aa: CASSLGVEVDEQFF; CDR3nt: TGTGCCAGCAGCCTCGGGGTTGAAGTGGATGAGCAGTTCTTC
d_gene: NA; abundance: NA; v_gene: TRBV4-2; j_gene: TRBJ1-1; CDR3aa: CASSLGQGPAFF; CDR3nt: TGTGCCAGCTCCCTGGGTCAGGGGCCAGCTTTCTTT
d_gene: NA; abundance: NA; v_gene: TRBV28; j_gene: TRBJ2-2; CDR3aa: CASSPRLRSGKNTGELFF; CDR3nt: TGTGCCAGCAGTCCCCGACTAAGGAGCGGAAAGAACACCGGGGAGCTGTTTTTT
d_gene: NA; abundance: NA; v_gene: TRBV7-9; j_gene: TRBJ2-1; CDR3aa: CASSFRVSNDEQFF; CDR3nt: TGTGCCAGCAGCTTCAGGGTTAGCAACGATGAGCAGTTCTTC
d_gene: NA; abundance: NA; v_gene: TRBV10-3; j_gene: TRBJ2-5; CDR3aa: CATRQADKRETQYF; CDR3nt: TGTGCCACCCGACAGGCAGACAAAAGGGAGACCCAGTACTTC
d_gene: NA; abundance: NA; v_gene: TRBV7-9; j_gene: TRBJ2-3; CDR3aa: CASSGEKQYF; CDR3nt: TGTGCCAGCAGTGGGGAGAAGCAGTATTTT
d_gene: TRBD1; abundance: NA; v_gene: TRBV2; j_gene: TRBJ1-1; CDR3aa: CASSRDRRKTEAFF; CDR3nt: TGTGCCAGCAGCAGGGACAGGAGAAAAACTGAAGCTTTCTTT